These T cell receptor beta chains were read from a single sample in a study of shared clonotypes between healthy human individuals. TCRdb's copy holds only in-frame clones and misses some; the assay was immunoSEQ multiplex PCR. The sample lists more than 550,000 clones, 72% occurring once. The sequenced material came from memory CD4+ T cells sorted from blood. The receptors were sampled from a woman younger than 45 in good health. Both conserved end residues are part of each CDR3. D genes are given only for firm matches. Expanded clones are given a class, and other clones once, few, many or no size at all.

len: 14
abundance: -
v_gene: TRBV9
d_gene: -
j_gene: TRBJ2-5
CDR3nt: TGTGCCAGCAGCGGACCTCAGTTGGGGGAGACCCAGTACTTC
CDR3aa: CASSGPQLGETQYF

len: 14
abundance: -
v_gene: TRBV5-1
d_gene: -
j_gene: TRBJ2-1
CDR3nt: TGCGCCAGCAGCTGGGGGAATGGGTACAATGAGCAGTTCTTC
CDR3aa: CASSWGNGYNEQFF

len: 15
abundance: once
v_gene: TRBV6-5
d_gene: -
j_gene: TRBJ2-7
CDR3nt: TGTGCCAGCGCCTCCGTCGGTGGGGGCACCTACGAGCAGTACTTC
CDR3aa: CASASVGGGTYEQYF

len: 15
abundance: -
v_gene: TRBV19
d_gene: -
j_gene: TRBJ2-5
CDR3nt: TGTGCCAGTAGTTTCCCGGGACGGAGCCAAGAGACCCAGTACTTC
CDR3aa: CASSFPGRSQETQYF

len: 14
abundance: few
v_gene: TRBV10-3
d_gene: TRBD1
j_gene: TRBJ1-2
CDR3nt: TGTGCCATCAGGGCCGACAGGGGCCCCTATGGCTACACCTTC
CDR3aa: CAIRADRGPYGYTF

len: 15
abundance: -
v_gene: TRBV6-1
d_gene: TRBD1
j_gene: TRBJ2-2
CDR3nt: TGTGCCAGCAGTGCCAGGGACAGTTTGGGGGGGGAGCTGTTTTTT
CDR3aa: CASSARDSLGGELFF

len: 14
abundance: few
v_gene: TRBV28
d_gene: -
j_gene: TRBJ2-3
CDR3nt: TGTGCCAGCAGTCTGCCTCCGCCCACAGATACGCAGTATTTT
CDR3aa: CASSLPPPTDTQYF

len: 17
abundance: once
v_gene: TRBV28
d_gene: TRBD1
j_gene: TRBJ1-5
CDR3nt: TGTGCCAGCACTCTGCAGGGGGCCCAGTATAGCAATCAGCCCCAGCATTTT
CDR3aa: CASTLQGAQYSNQPQHF

len: 16
abundance: -
v_gene: TRBV4-2
d_gene: TRBD1
j_gene: TRBJ1-6
CDR3nt: TGTGCCAGCAGCCATCAGAGACAGGGGAATAATTCACCCCTCCACTTT
CDR3aa: CASSHQRQGNNSPLHF

len: 15
abundance: -
v_gene: TRBV7-3
d_gene: -
j_gene: TRBJ2-2
CDR3nt: TGTGCCAGCAGCTTAAACGGGGCGAACACCGGGGAGCTGTTTTTT
CDR3aa: CASSLNGANTGELFF

len: 13
abundance: -
v_gene: TRBV6-5
d_gene: -
j_gene: TRBJ1-1
CDR3nt: TGTGCCAGCAGTTACTCCCCGGGCAGGGAAGCTTTCTTT
CDR3aa: CASSYSPGREAFF

len: 13
abundance: few
v_gene: TRBV7-3
d_gene: -
j_gene: TRBJ2-7
CDR3nt: TGTGCCAGCAGCTTGAGGAGAGGGGACGAGCAGTACTTC
CDR3aa: CASSLRRGDEQYF

len: 14
abundance: -
v_gene: TRBV6-5
d_gene: TRBD1
j_gene: TRBJ1-4
CDR3nt: TGTGCCAGCAGTAGACAGGGGGCCAGGGAAAAACTGTTTTTT
CDR3aa: CASSRQGAREKLFF

len: 11
abundance: few
v_gene: TRBV30
d_gene: -
j_gene: TRBJ1-2
CDR3nt: TGTGCCTGGTCTTTGAGTTATGGCTACACCTTC
CDR3aa: CAWSLSYGYTF

len: 16
abundance: -
v_gene: TRBV10-3
d_gene: TRBD1
j_gene: TRBJ2-1
CDR3nt: TGTGCCACCACCCCCAGTTGGGACAGGGATGTTGATGAGCAGTTCTTC
CDR3aa: CATTPSWDRDVDEQFF

len: 15
abundance: -
v_gene: TRBV27
d_gene: -
j_gene: TRBJ2-1
CDR3nt: TGTGCCAGCCGGTCCCGGAGGAGCCGGTGGAATGAGCAGTTCTTC
CDR3aa: CASRSRRSRWNEQFF

len: 15
abundance: -
v_gene: TRBV28
d_gene: -
j_gene: TRBJ2-5
CDR3nt: TGTGCCAGCAGTGTTGGTGGACACCTCCAAGAGACCCAGTACTTC
CDR3aa: CASSVGGHLQETQYF

len: 14
abundance: -
v_gene: TRBV30
d_gene: -
j_gene: TRBJ1-5
CDR3nt: TGTGCCTGGAGTGTATCGGCAATAAATCAGCCCCAGCATTTT
CDR3aa: CAWSVSAINQPQHF

len: 12
abundance: -
v_gene: TRBV30
d_gene: -
j_gene: TRBJ2-7
CDR3nt: TGTGCCTGGAACAATAGCTCCTACGAGCAGTACTTC
CDR3aa: CAWNNSSYEQYF

len: 15
abundance: many
v_gene: TRBV19
d_gene: TRBD1
j_gene: TRBJ2-5
CDR3nt: TGTGCCAGTAGGACTGAGACAGGGTTGGAAGAGACCCAGTACTTC
CDR3aa: CASRTETGLEETQYF

len: 16
abundance: -
v_gene: TRBV9
d_gene: TRBD2
j_gene: TRBJ2-2
CDR3nt: TGTGCCAGCAGCGTAGTTTCTAGCGGTTACACCGGGGAGCTGTTTTTT
CDR3aa: CASSVVSSGYTGELFF